This T cell receptor beta chain was documented in a study of early T cells in non-severe SARS-CoV-2 infection. The study, taken as a whole, reports: Reliance on VDJdb matching favored anti-spike CD8 responses; private and CD4 specificities were missed.

The CDR3 runs to 12 residues. The V end was cut by 5 bases, the J end by 2 bases, with 8 bases between. Germline loops: CDR1 SQVTM, CDR2 ANQGSEA. To note about this clonotype: Its antigen is not identified.

The TCR library protocol attached unique molecular identifiers to the individual cDNA molecules. One entry per CDR3 protein results from TCRdb running MiXCR on the 5' RACE reads. Of around 84,000 distinct CDR3 sequences in the sample, 8.5% to 12% were seen once. The source was whole blood, collected at baseline. The gene calls are TRBV29-1 and TRBJ2-3; TRBD1 or TRBD2 may be the D gene (6 bases each). The receptor was derived from an adult who was a healthcare worker with PCR-confirmed SARS-CoV-2 infection or an uninfected control (not recorded which). The CDR3 reads CSVRGLTDTQYF. In nucleotides, the CDR3 is TGCAGCGTTCGGGGGCTCACAGATACGCAGTATTTT.